The 30 T cell receptor beta chains in this list originate from one sample, sequenced in a study of PD-L1 blockade in urothelial cancer. Only in-frame clones appear in the TCRdb table, and some are missing; sequencing was by immunoSEQ multiplex PCR. The sample includes more than 40,000 clones, approximately 78% of them seen just once. Documented time point: pretreatment peripheral blood. This material consisted of PBMCs, taken around atezolizumab (anti-PD-L1) treatment. The origin of the receptors is a man aged 45-60 years with urothelial cancer.

This rearrangement joins TRBV5-1 to TRBJ2-1; 13 bases align to TRBD2. CDR1 is SGHRS and CDR2 is YFSETQ in the germline V gene. Trimming removed 3 bases from V and 7 bases from J; junction bases left unmatched: 7. This CDR3 spans 16 amino acids. The DNA of the CDR3 is TGCGCCAGCAGCTCAACTAGCGGGAGGGCCGGGAATGAGCAGTTCTTC. Its translation: CASSSTSGRAGNEQFF. Full variable domain (remainder filled in from reference TRBV5-1 and TRBJ2-1): KAGVTQTPRYLIKTRGQQVTLSCSPISGHRSVSWYQQTPGQGLQFLFEYFSETQRNKGNFPGRFSGRQFSNSRSEMNVSTLELGDSALYLCASSSTSGRAGNEQFFGPGTRLTVL.

The CDR3 sequence is CASSVGTGTYGYTF. CDR3 DNA: TGTGCCAGCAGCGTAGGCACAGGGACCTATGGCTACACCTTC. This chain connects TRBV9 to TRBJ1-2, with a possible D match to TRBD1 (6 bases). The CDR3 length is 14 residues. The germline V gene encodes CDR1 SGDLS and CDR2 YYNGEE. V was clipped by 0 bases and J by 4 bases, with 10 bases between them.

The CDR3 sequence: CASSLGSGGVTDTQYF. CDR3 nucleotides: TGTGCCAGCAGCTTAGGTAGCGGGGGGGTGACAGATACGCAGTATTTT. The gene calls are TRBV11-3 and TRBJ2-3; 11 bases align to TRBD2. CDR3 length: 16 amino acids. In germline, CDR1 is SGHNT, CDR2 YENEEA. The ends lost 1 base at V and 3 bases at J; junction bases unmatched: 3.

This clone was recorded once. This CDR3 is CASSTGSKGTQYF. Here the CDR3 DNA reads TGTGCCAGCTCAACGGGGTCCAAAGGGACCCAGTACTTC. The rearrangement links TRBV18 to TRBJ2-5, with D perhaps matching TRBD2 (5 bases). The CDR3 extends over 13 amino acids. Germline V gene data show CDR1 as KGHSH and CDR2 as LQKENI. Trimming stripped 5 bases from V and 7 bases from J, with 14 bases between.

The V gene is TRBV15, the J gene TRBJ1-6; D is perhaps TRBD1 (5 bases). The V end lost 1 base, the J end lost 7 bases, and 14 bases lay between the germline ends. Germline CDR1 reads LNHNV; CDR2 reads YYDKDF (reference sequence). The CDR3 contains 16 residues. CDR3 in amino acids: CATSRAGRGWNSPLHF. In DNA form, the CDR3 reads TGTGCCACCAGCAGAGCCGGGCGGGGGTGGAATTCACCCCTCCACTTT. Looking up the rest from reference TRBV15 and TRBJ1-6 gives the full variable domain: DAMVIQNPRYQVTQFGKPVTLSCSQTLNHNVMYWYQQKSSQAPKLLFHYYDKDFNNEADTPDNFQSRRPNTSFCFLDIRSPGLGDTAMYLCATSRAGRGWNSPLHFGNGTRLTVT.

The chain recombines TRBV19 with TRBJ1-5, with 11 nucleotides matching TRBD1. CDR3 length: 19 amino acids. V lost 2 bases, J lost 0 bases, and 9 bases stayed unmatched. CDR1 LNHDA and CDR2 SQIVND come from the germline V gene (reference sequence). The CDR3 sequence: CASSIRRTGGLYSNQPQHF. CDR3 sequence (DNA): TGTGCCAGTAGTATAAGACGGACAGGGGGCCTCTATAGCAATCAGCCCCAGCATTTT.

The chain combines TRBV5-1 with TRBJ1-4; D gene unclear. CDR1 is SGHRS and CDR2 is YFSETQ in the germline V gene. The CDR3 is made up of 16 amino acids. V was trimmed by 0 bases and J by 8 bases, leaving 17 bases between them. The CDR3 is CASSLAIDARGEKLFF. DNA for the CDR3: TGCGCCAGCAGCTTGGCCATCGACGCCCGAGGAGAAAAACTGTTTTTT.

The rearrangement joins TRBV6-4 to TRBJ1-2; 9 bases are shared with TRBD1. J lost 4 bases, V lost 3 bases, and 12 bases had no gene match. Germline values: CDR1 MRHNA, CDR2 SNTAGT. This CDR3 is built from 17 residues. The CDR3 sequence: CASSDSRSTGGVYGYTF. CDR3 bases: TGTGCCAGCAGTGATTCCCGCTCCACAGGGGGCGTCTATGGCTACACCTTC.

The V and J genes are TRBV29-1 and TRBJ1-5, with D possibly TRBD1 on 6 matching bases. The CDR3 length is 14 residues. Per germline, CDR1 SQVTM and CDR2 ANQGSEA. Trimming cost V 4 bases and J 2 bases, with 12 bases left between them. CDR3 nucleotide sequence: TGCAGCGTTGGTGTGGCAGGGGGCAATCAGCCCCAGCATTTT. Translating it yields CSVGVAGGNQPQHF.

The chain carries TRBV2 and TRBJ1-4, with 7 bases identical to TRBD1. This CDR3 contains 15 residues. Trimming took 6 bases from V and 11 from J; bases not matched to a gene: 15. The germline gives CDR1 SNHLY, CDR2 FYNNEI. The CDR3 nucleotides read TGTGCCAGCAGCGACGGACAGGCCGGGCCTGGGAAACTGTTTTTT. Translation gives CASSDGQAGPGKLFF.

The genes are TRBV19 and TRBJ1-5; a possible D gene is TRBD1 (6 bases). Germline CDR1 reads LNHDA; CDR2 reads SQIVND (reference sequence). Trimming shortened V by 1 base and J by 4 bases, and 8 bases separated the two germline ends. The CDR3 contains 14 residues. The DNA for the CDR3 is TGTGCCAGTAGTATAGGGACAGCTAATCAGCCCCAGCATTTT. It specifies CASSIGTANQPQHF.

V is TRBV27 and J is TRBJ1-2; no clear D gene. Deletions cut 6 bases from V and 5 bases from J, with 19 bases between. This CDR3 is 15 amino acids long. Germline-derived CDR1 and CDR2 are MNHEY and SMNVEV (reference sequence). CDR3 sequence (DNA): TGTGCCAGCAGGGTGACTGTCTCCCCTGGATATGGCTACACCTTC. It encodes CASRVTVSPGYGYTF.

A single count supports this clone. The chain links TRBV10-2 to TRBJ1-6; D unclear. The CDR3 sequence is 12 residues long. Germline assignment: CDR1 WSHSY and CDR2 SAAADI. V gave up 5 bases and J gave up 6 bases, with 5 bases separating them. CDR3 in DNA: TGCGCCAGCAGTCACAGTAATTCACCCCTCCACTTT. It codes for CASSHSNSPLHF.

The chain employs TRBV5-1 and TRBJ2-5, with no clear D. The CDR3 runs to 14 residues. CDR1 is SGHRS, CDR2 YFSETQ, per germline. V was clipped by 0 bases and J by 0 bases, with 6 bases between them. In DNA, the CDR3 is TGCGCCAGCAGCTTGGGCCGGTACCAAGAGACCCAGTACTTC. As protein: CASSLGRYQETQYF.

The chain recombines TRBV4-2 with TRBJ1-1; weak D call: TRBD1 (5 bases). CDR1 LGHNA and CDR2 YNFKEQ come from the germline V gene. V lost 0 bases to trimming and J lost 3 bases, with 11 bases between them. CDR3 size: 15 residues. In nucleotides, the CDR3 is TGTGCCAGCAGCCAAGACAGGGCCGGTTACACTGAAGCTTTCTTT. Protein: CASSQDRAGYTEAFF.

V is TRBV7-9 and J is TRBJ2-3, with 8 bases identical to TRBD1. The V and J ends lost 7 bases and 4 bases, in that order; junction bases with no gene match: 10. This CDR3 contains 15 residues. Germline values: CDR1 SEHNR, CDR2 FQNEAQ (reference sequence). The CDR3 sequence is CASNPAGTGPDTQYF. The CDR3 DNA reads TGTGCCAGCAACCCCGCCGGGACAGGCCCAGATACGCAGTATTTT.

The V gene is TRBV30, the J gene TRBJ2-1, with no clear D. V lost 5 bases, J lost 7 bases, and 12 bases lay in between. Looked up from germline, CDR1 is GTSNPN and CDR2 is SVGIG (reference sequence). This CDR3 has 12 amino acids. The CDR3 sequence is CAWVRNLNEQFF. As DNA, the CDR3 is TGTGCCTGGGTCAGGAACCTAAATGAGCAGTTCTTC.

The chain joins TRBV9 to TRBJ2-1; 8 bases align to TRBD1. V lost 0 bases and J lost 9; bases outside the gene matches: 8. The CDR3 length is 15 residues. The V gene's germline CDR1 is SGDLS and CDR2 YYNGEE. CDR3 residues: CASSVVDQGAGEQFF. Written as DNA, the CDR3 is TGTGCCAGCAGCGTAGTAGATCAGGGGGCAGGTGAGCAGTTCTTC. The whole variable domain, remainder taken from reference TRBV9 and TRBJ2-1, is DSGVTQTPKHLITATGQRVTLRCSPRSGDLSVYWYQQSLDQGLQFLIQYYNGEERAKGNILERFSAQQFPDLHSELNLSSLELGDSALYFCASSVVDQGAGEQFFGPGTRLTVL.

The chain joins TRBV29-1 to TRBJ2-2; 11 nucleotides align to TRBD2. Germline loops: CDR1 SQVTM, CDR2 ANQGSEA. The CDR3 has 16 residues. The V gene end was trimmed by 5 bases and the J gene end by 5 bases; junction bases not matched to a gene: 10. The CDR3 DNA reads TGCAGCGTTCGAGGACTAGCGGGTGGGAAGACCGGGGAGCTGTTTTTT. Protein: CSVRGLAGGKTGELFF.

A few counts support this clone. The chain recombines TRBV5-1 with TRBJ1-1; 7 bases line up with TRBD1. After removal of 0 bases from V and 5 bases from J, the junction contained 1 base not matched to a gene. Germline V gene lookup returns CDR1 SGHRS and CDR2 YFSETQ. The CDR3 sequence is 13 residues long. The CDR3 sequence: CASSLEGATEAFF. The CDR3 DNA follows: TGCGCCAGCAGCTTGGAGGGGGCGACTGAAGCTTTCTTT.

This chain joins TRBV5-6 and TRBJ2-3, with TRBD2 matching 7 bases. This CDR3 is built from 12 residues. V lost 5 bases, J lost 6 bases, and 3 bases stayed unmatched. From germline, CDR1 is SGHDT and CDR2 YYEEEE. CDR3 protein: CASRGGRDTQYF. The CDR3 DNA reads TGTGCCAGCAGGGGGGGGAGGGATACGCAGTATTTT.

This clone showed up just once. The chain couples TRBV9 to TRBJ2-2; perhaps TRBD2 as D (5 bases). Per germline, CDR1 SGDLS and CDR2 YYNGEE. CDR3 length: 15 residues. V lost 0 bases, J lost 5 bases, and 11 bases lay in between. CDR3 nucleotides: TGTGCCAGCAGCGTAGAACCGGACTTAACCGGGGAGCTGTTTTTT. It specifies CASSVEPDLTGELFF.

The chain uses TRBV28 and TRBJ1-5; the D is unclear. The CDR3 contains 11 residues. CDR1 MDHEN and CDR2 SYDVKM come from the germline V gene. The germline V and J ends were trimmed by 2 bases and 9 bases, with 5 bases remaining between them. CDR3 DNA sequence: TGTGCCAGCAGTTTAGGAGTGCCCCAGCATTTT. It yields the protein CASSLGVPQHF. Full variable domain (outside the CDR3, taken from reference TRBV28 and TRBJ1-5): DVKVTQSSRYLVKRTGEKVFLECVQDMDHENMFWYRQDPGLGLRLIYFSYDVKMKEKGDIPEGYSVSREKKERFSLILESASTNQTSMYLCASSLGVPQHFGDGTRLSIL.

This clone was seen a few times. The chain is built from TRBV4-1 and TRBJ2-7, with 8 bases aligning to TRBD2. The CDR3 consists of 16 residues. Germline V lookup: CDR1 MGHRA, CDR2 YSYEKL. The V segment lost 1 base and the J segment 9 bases; nucleotides outside the gene matches: 14. The CDR3 is CASSQGSREGGGPQYF. Written as DNA, the CDR3 is TGCGCCAGCAGCCAAGGATCCCGGGAGGGCGGGGGGCCGCAGTACTTC.

V is TRBV6-6 and J is TRBJ1-6; 9 positions agree with TRBD1. This CDR3 spans 16 amino acids. With V trimmed by 0 bases and J by 7 bases, 4 bases remained unmatched. Per the germline V gene, CDR1 is MNHNY and CDR2 is SVGAGI (reference sequence). The CDR3 nucleotides read TGTGCCAGCAGTTACTCATGGACAGGGGAAAATTCACCCCTCCACTTT. Its protein product is CASSYSWTGENSPLHF.

The chain couples TRBV5-1 to TRBJ1-5; D might be TRBD1 (6 bases). V lost 2 bases and J 4 bases, leaving 16 bases between the germline ends. The CDR3 is made up of 16 amino acids. CDR1 is SGHRS, CDR2 YFSETQ, per germline. CDR3 residues: CASSLGQSTPNQPQHF. DNA of the CDR3: TGCGCCAGCAGCTTAGGACAGTCAACTCCTAATCAGCCCCAGCATTTT.

The CDR3 DNA reads TGTGCCAGCAGTGCACAGGGTTATCAGCCCCAGCATTTT. Translating gives CASSAQGYQPQHF. The chain is built from TRBV6-1 and TRBJ1-5, with D possibly being TRBD1 (6 bases). The V end was cut by 4 bases, the J end by 5 bases, with 9 bases between. Germline CDR1 is MNHNS and CDR2 is SASEGT. The CDR3 has 13 residues.

The J gene is TRBJ2-5, the V gene TRBV18; TRBD2 agrees at 11 bases. In germline, CDR1 is KGHSH, CDR2 LQKENI. This CDR3 has 15 amino acids. After removal of 5 bases from V and 3 bases from J, the junction contained 5 bases not matched to a gene. The CDR3 reads CASSVGTSGKETQYF. The CDR3 DNA reads TGTGCCAGCTCAGTCGGGACTAGCGGAAAAGAGACCCAGTACTTC.

CDR3 sequence (DNA): TGTGCCAGCAAGGAGGGATTGACGTTTGGCTACACCTTC. It yields the protein CASKEGLTFGYTF. The chain carries TRBV5-4 and TRBJ1-2, with no clear D. The ends were cut back, 6 bases at V and 7 bases at J, with 16 bases in the middle. CDR1 and CDR2 from the germline V gene are SGHNT and YYREEE (reference sequence). This CDR3 has 13 amino acids. Filled out from reference TRBV5-4 and TRBJ1-2, the complete variable domain reads ETGVTQSPTHLIKTRGQQVTLRCSSQSGHNTVSWYQQALGQGPQFIFQYYREEENGRGNFPPRFSGLQFPNYSSELNVNALELDDSALYLCASKEGLTFGYTFGSGTRLTVV.

In this sample, this clone turned up once. The chain couples TRBV6-5 to TRBJ2-7; D may be TRBD1 (6 bases). CDR1 MNHEY and CDR2 SVGAGI come from the germline V gene. The CDR3 is made up of 14 amino acids. Trimming cost V 6 bases and J 1 base, with 13 bases left between them. CDR3 bases: TGTGCCAGCAGACATGACAGGTTGTCCTACGAGCAGTACGTC. Translating it yields CASRHDRLSYEQYV.